Shown below are 20 T cell receptor beta chains from a single sample sequenced in a study of blood T cells in healthy people across ages. A sample-barcoded 5' primer and a J-beta primer mix were used in a second PCR of roughly 6 to 12 cycles. TCRdb ran MiXCR on the 5' RACE reads and lists one entry per CDR3 protein. The table lists nearly 1 million distinct CDR3 sequences, roughly 51% of them singletons. The sample comprised blood. The source of these receptors is an older woman in good health.

The chain couples TRBV28 to TRBJ2-7; 12 nucleotides line up with TRBD2. Germline assignment: CDR1 MDHEN and CDR2 SYDVKM. After removal of 4 bases from V and 4 bases from J, the junction contained 8 bases not matched to a gene. The length of the CDR3 is 16 residues. CDR3 in amino acids: CASSSPSSGRGYEQYF. The DNA of the CDR3 is TGTGCCAGCAGTTCCCCCTCTAGCGGGAGGGGATACGAGCAGTACTTC.

Only one count was recorded for this clonotype. The CDR3 spells CATSDFREGPDTQYF. CDR3 sequence (DNA): TGTGCCACCAGTGATTTCCGGGAGGGCCCAGATACGCAGTATTTT. V is TRBV24-1 and J is TRBJ2-3, with 8 nucleotides matching TRBD2. CDR3 length: 15 amino acids. J was trimmed by 4 bases and V by 1 base; bases with no gene match: 3. CDR1 is KGHDR and CDR2 is SFDVKD in the germline V gene.

For this clonotype: One junction end disagrees with the germline gene, perhaps due to a read error. The chain employs TRBV25-1 and TRBJ1-6; TRBD1 aligns across 7 bases. Per the germline V gene, CDR1 is MGHDK and CDR2 is SYGVNS. CDR3 length: 12 residues. The CDR3 is CAGRGTDSPLHF. The DNA for the CDR3 is TGTGCCGGCAGGGGGACGGATTCACCCCTCCACTTT.

The gene calls are TRBV4-2 and TRBJ1-2; TRBD1 is a possible D gene (6 bases). Trimming cost V 0 bases and J 8 bases, with 19 bases left between them. Per the germline V gene, CDR1 is LGHNA and CDR2 is YNFKEQ. CDR3 length: 16 amino acids. The CDR3 DNA reads TGTGCCAGCAGCCAAGAGGAGGGGACGGGGGCGAGAGGCTACACCTTC. It codes for CASSQEEGTGARGYTF.

The rearrangement links TRBV28 to TRBJ2-7; possibly TRBD2 for D (6 bases). Germline assignment: CDR1 MDHEN and CDR2 SYDVKM. This CDR3 comprises 13 residues. Trimming removed 6 bases at V and 5 bases at J, with 14 bases between. CDR3 nucleotides: TGTGCCAGCAGGACAAGCGGGTACAACGAGCAGTACTTC. Encoded protein: CASRTSGYNEQYF.

The chain's CDR3 is CASSSQFAGGLAGAPSYEQYF. DNA of the CDR3: TGTGCCAGCAGTTCCCAATTCGCCGGGGGACTAGCGGGAGCCCCTTCCTACGAGCAGTACTTC. This chain links TRBV28 with TRBJ2-7, with 14 bases aligning to TRBD2. CDR3 length: 21 amino acids. CDR1 and CDR2 from the germline V gene are MDHEN and SYDVKM. V shed 4 bases, J shed 1 base, and the junction held 18 bases outside the gene matches.

The chain has TRBV27 and TRBJ2-3, with 7 bases aligning to TRBD2. Germline loops: CDR1 MNHEY, CDR2 SMNVEV (reference sequence). The CDR3 runs to 16 residues. V was pared by 1 base and J by 9 bases, with 13 bases of the junction left unmatched. CDR3 bases: TGTGCCAGCAGTTTATACGGTTTGCGGGAGTACGGCACGCAGTATTTT. Amino acids: CASSLYGLREYGTQYF.

This clonotype was seen a few times. This chain connects TRBV9 to TRBJ2-3, with 12 bases aligning to TRBD2. Germline V gives CDR1 SGDLS, CDR2 YYNGEE. This CDR3 is 16 amino acids long. The ends lost 4 bases at V and 3 bases at J; junction bases unmatched: 6. CDR3 loop: CASSHRLAGETDTQYF. The CDR3 DNA reads TGTGCCAGCAGCCACCGACTAGCGGGAGAGACAGATACGCAGTATTTT. Combining the CDR3 with reference TRBV9 and TRBJ2-3 gives the whole variable domain DSGVTQTPKHLITATGQRVTLRCSPRSGDLSVYWYQQSLDQGLQFLIQYYNGEERAKGNILERFSAQQFPDLHSELNLSSLELGDSALYFCASSHRLAGETDTQYFGPGTRLTVL.

This clonotype occurred many times. The chain has TRBV29-1 and TRBJ2-7; 9 bases map to TRBD1. Trimming at V came to 8 bases and at J to 4 bases, leaving 9 bases not matched to a gene. This CDR3 spans 13 amino acids. Per germline, CDR1 SQVTM and CDR2 ANQGSEA. CDR3: CSTTGTGKYEQYF. CDR3 nucleotides: TGCAGCACTACCGGGACAGGGAAATACGAGCAGTACTTC.

The gene calls are TRBV4-1 and TRBJ2-7, with 9 bases identical to TRBD1. Germline CDR1 MGHRA, CDR2 YSYEKL. V lost 5 bases to trimming and J lost 0 bases; unmatched junction nucleotides: 14. The CDR3 spans 18 residues. CDR3 sequence (DNA): TGCGCCAGCAGCTTGCCGGGGACAGGGCCCACCCCCTCCTACGAGCAGTACTTC. This encodes CASSLPGTGPTPSYEQYF.

This chain joins TRBV29-1 and TRBJ2-1; 10 nucleotides align to TRBD2. The J call may be in error: the DNA end matches TRBJ2-7 better. The germline gives CDR1 SQVTM, CDR2 ANQGSEA. This CDR3 has 15 amino acids. CDR3 coding DNA: TGCAGCGTGTCCCCTAGCGGGAGCTCGGGGAATGAGCAGTACTTC. It is translated as CSVSPSGSSGNEQYF.

The V and J genes are TRBV6-1 and TRBJ2-7, with 8 bases matching TRBD1. Germline V gives CDR1 MNHNS, CDR2 SASEGT. The CDR3 totals 14 residues. J lost 3 bases, V lost 6 bases, and 7 bases had no gene match. This CDR3 reads CASRPGTGSYEQYF. CDR3 nucleotide sequence: TGTGCCAGCAGACCCGGGACAGGCAGCTACGAGCAGTACTTC.

The chain combines TRBV7-6 with TRBJ2-7; D unresolved. This CDR3 region has 14 residues. In germline, CDR1 is SGHVS, CDR2 FNYEAQ. V was shortened by 5 bases and J by 3 bases, with 14 bases between the two germline ends. CDR3 nucleotides: TGTGCCAGCAGCAAAAGTGCAGTAAGCTACGAGCAGTACTTC. It is translated as CASSKSAVSYEQYF.

The sample holds a few counts of this clonotype. The gene calls are TRBV6-5 and TRBJ1-6, with 8 bases that match TRBD1. V was clipped by 2 bases and J by 6 bases; unmatched bases: 3. Germline loops: CDR1 MNHEY, CDR2 SVGAGI. The CDR3 totals 15 residues. The CDR3 region has the DNA TGTGCCAGCAGTTACGGGACAGGAAGTAATTCACCCCTCCACTTT. Protein: CASSYGTGSNSPLHF.

There are many counts of this clonotype. The CDR3 nucleotides are TGTGCCACCAAGCCGGGACAGGGAACAGATACGCAGTATTTT. Protein product: CATKPGQGTDTQYF. The chain has TRBV10-3 and TRBJ2-3, with 9 bases aligning to TRBD1. The length of the CDR3 is 14 residues. In germline, CDR1 is ENHRY, CDR2 SYGVKD. Germline trimming cut 10 bases from V and 3 bases from J; bases unmatched to any gene: 8.

This clonotype was counted once. The chain combines TRBV14 with TRBJ2-1, with D perhaps matching TRBD2 (5 bases). The CDR3 sequence is 14 residues long. V was trimmed by 0 bases and J by 7 bases, leaving 10 bases between them. Germline V gives CDR1 SGHDN, CDR2 FVKESK. The CDR3 coding sequence is TGTGCCAGCAGCCAAGATCCAGCGGTGAATGAGCAGTTCTTC. This encodes CASSQDPAVNEQFF. Using reference TRBV14 and TRBJ2-1 for the parts outside the CDR3, the full variable domain is EAGVTQFPSHSVIEKGQTVTLRCDPISGHDNLYWYRRVMGKEIKFLLHFVKESKQDESGMPNNRFLAERTGGTYSTLKVQPAELEDSGVYFCASSQDPAVNEQFFGPGTRLTVL.

The rearrangement joins TRBV11-2 to TRBJ2-7, with 7 bases lining up with TRBD2. CDR1 and CDR2 (germline): SGHAT, FQNNGV. This CDR3 comprises 14 residues. J was trimmed by 5 bases and V by 5 bases; bases with no gene match: 9. This CDR3 is CASSVNGGGDEQYF. The CDR3 DNA follows: TGTGCCAGCAGCGTTAACGGGGGAGGGGACGAGCAGTACTTC.

The chain links TRBV7-9 to TRBJ2-1; D ambiguous. Trimming removed 2 bases from V and 9 bases from J, with 8 bases in between. The CDR3 runs 12 residues. The V gene's germline CDR1 is SEHNR and CDR2 FQNEAQ (reference sequence). CDR3 nucleotide sequence: TGTGCCAGCAGCTTAATAGTGGGTGAGCAGTTCTTC. Translating it yields CASSLIVGEQFF.

The chain joins TRBV5-1 to TRBJ2-5; tentatively, D is TRBD1 (5 bases). The CDR3 length is 14 residues. Trimming pared 7 bases from V and 2 bases from J, leaving 15 bases between. Germline V gives CDR1 SGHRS, CDR2 YFSETQ. CDR3 loop: CASQRTRSQETQYF. CDR3 in DNA: TGCGCCAGCCAGAGGACAAGATCGCAAGAGACCCAGTACTTC.

This clonotype came up a few times. The J gene is TRBJ1-5, the V gene TRBV6-2 or TRBV6-3; D is perhaps TRBD1 (6 bases). The CDR3 is made up of 14 amino acids. Germline CDR1 MNHEY, CDR2 SVGEGT. V lost 5 bases, J lost 7 bases, and 15 bases lay in between. Here the CDR3 reads CASSTTGRGQPQHF. CDR3 sequence (DNA): TGTGCCAGCAGTACCACGGGCAGGGGACAGCCCCAGCATTTT.